Shown below are 7 T cell receptor beta chains from a single sample sequenced in a study of metastatic and nonmetastatic thyroid tumors. TCRdb re-clonotyped the PCR reads via MiXCR. Counted here are around 34,000 clones, about 20% occurring once; the ten biggest clones make up 8%. Patients were all untreated before their thyroid surgery. Sequenced sample: blood. These receptors originate from a female donor with papillary thyroid cancer or a benign thyroid nodule (not recorded which). Some clones in this sample may be carry-over from other donors' samples.

This clone was seen repeatedly, ten times or more. The gene calls are TRBV11-2 and TRBJ2-1; D ambiguous. The CDR3 length is 15 residues. Germline CDR1 reads SGHAT; CDR2 reads FQNNGV. V lost 0 bases and J lost 13, with 19 bases in between. CDR3 in DNA: TGTGCCAGCAGCTTAGAGACTGACGCTCGTAGGTCTCAGTTCTTC. This encodes CASSLETDARRSQFF.

This clone has just a few counts. The gene calls are TRBV6-2 or TRBV6-3 and TRBJ2-7, with D perhaps being TRBD1 or TRBD2 (5 bases each). In germline, CDR1 is MNHEY, CDR2 SVGEGT. V was cut by 7 bases and J by 2 bases, with 18 bases left in between. The length of the CDR3 is 15 residues. The DNA of the CDR3 is TGTGCCAGCATCTTGGGACCGAGGTGGCCCTACGAGCAGTACTTC. This codes for CASILGPRWPYEQYF.

This clone was recorded at least ten times. V is TRBV19 and J is TRBJ1-5; unclear D gene. The CDR3 has 14 amino acids. Germline V gene data show CDR1 as LNHDA and CDR2 as SQIVND (reference sequence). V gave up 3 bases and J gave up 1 base, with 7 bases separating them. The CDR3 DNA sequence: TGTGCCAGTAGTATCCACGGAAGCAATCAGCCCCAGCATTTT. Its protein product is CASSIHGSNQPQHF.

Many counts were recorded for this clone. The J gene is TRBJ1-1, the V gene TRBV12-3 or TRBV12-4; D possibly corresponds to TRBD1 (5 bases). V was shortened by 5 bases and J by 4 bases, with 8 bases between the two germline ends. The CDR3 is 12 amino acids. CDR3 protein: CASSQGGTEAFF. The CDR3 region has the DNA TGTGCCAGCAGTCAGGGAGGCACTGAAGCTTTCTTT.

In this sample, this clone turned up many times. The V call is TRBV12-3 or TRBV12-4, the J call TRBJ2-1; TRBD2 agrees at 8 bases. The CDR3 is 16 amino acids. The ends lost 3 bases at V and 4 bases at J; junction bases unmatched: 8. This chain's CDR3 is CASSFGAGLDYNEQFF. In DNA form, the CDR3 reads TGTGCCAGCAGTTTTGGTGCGGGACTAGATTACAATGAGCAGTTCTTC.

This clone was picked up many times. The chain uses TRBV15 and TRBJ2-1; 7 bases map to TRBD2. Germline CDR1 LNHNV, CDR2 YYDKDF (reference sequence). The V segment lost 0 bases and the J segment 2 bases; nucleotides outside the gene matches: 4. The CDR3 is 16 residues long. This CDR3 reads CATSRDPSGTYNEQFF. The DNA for the CDR3 is TGTGCCACCAGCAGAGATCCCAGCGGGACCTACAATGAGCAGTTCTTC. Full variable domain (outside the CDR3, taken from reference TRBV15 and TRBJ2-1): DAMVIQNPRYQVTQFGKPVTLSCSQTLNHNVMYWYQQKSSQAPKLLFHYYDKDFNNEADTPDNFQSRRPNTSFCFLDIRSPGLGDTAMYLCATSRDPSGTYNEQFFGPGTRLTVL.

This clone was detected ten times or more. This sequence joins TRBV5-6 and TRBJ1-4; D perhaps matches TRBD1 (6 bases). Germline CDR1 reads SGHDT; CDR2 reads YYEEEE. The germline V and J ends were trimmed by 2 bases and 8 bases, with 13 bases remaining between them. The CDR3 extends over 14 amino acids. This chain's CDR3 is CASSFGQLGEKLFF. The CDR3 region has the DNA TGTGCCAGCAGCTTTGGACAGCTAGGGGAAAAACTGTTTTTT.